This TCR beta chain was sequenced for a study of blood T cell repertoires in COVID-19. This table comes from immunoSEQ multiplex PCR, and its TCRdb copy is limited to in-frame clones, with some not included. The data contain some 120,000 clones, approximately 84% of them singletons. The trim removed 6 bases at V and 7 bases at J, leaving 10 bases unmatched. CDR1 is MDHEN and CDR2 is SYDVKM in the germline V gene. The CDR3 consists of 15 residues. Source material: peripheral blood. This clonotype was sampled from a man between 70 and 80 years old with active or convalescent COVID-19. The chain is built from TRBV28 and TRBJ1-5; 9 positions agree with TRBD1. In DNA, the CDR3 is TGTGCCAGCAGAGATACAGGGGGCTGGAACCAGCCCCAGCATTTT. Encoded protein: CASRDTGGWNQPQHF.